These T cell receptor beta chains were read from a single sample in a study of blood T cell repertoires in COVID-19. This table comes from immunoSEQ multiplex PCR, and its TCRdb copy is limited to in-frame clones, with some not included. The table includes about 200,000 clones, 90% detected once. Sequenced input: PBMCs or T cells enriched from blood (not recorded which). These receptors originate from a man under 40 who had recovered from COVID-19. CDR3s include the opening cysteine and the closing phenylalanine or tryptophan. A D gene is named only where the DNA matches it firmly. Clone sizes are given selectively: once, few, many, or a class where the clone is expanded.

CDR3 DNA | CDR3 protein | D gene | J gene | V gene | clone size
TGCAGTGCTAGTAGGCCGGACAGGGGTGGTTCACCCCTCCACTTT | CSASRPDRGGSPLHF | TRBD1 | TRBJ1-6 | TRBV20-1 | -
TGTGCCAGTAGTCCGGGGGGGGAAGCGAGACGGTATGAGCAGTTCTTC | CASSPGGEARRYEQFF | TRBD2 | TRBJ2-1 | TRBV19 | -
TGTGCCATCAGTTTGACAGGGGGTAAAATGGAAAAACTGTTTTTT | CAISLTGGKMEKLFF | TRBD1 | TRBJ1-4 | TRBV10-3 | few
TGTGCCAGCTCCGGAGTTCCAATCTCCTACGAGCAGTACTTC | CASSGVPISYEQYF | - | TRBJ2-7 | TRBV6-5 | -
TGTGCCAGCAGTCCCCAGGGACAGGGATTCTTGAACACCATATATTTT | CASSPQGQGFLNTIYF | TRBD1 | TRBJ1-3 | TRBV27 | -
TGCGCCAGCAGCCAAGGTCCTCGCTCCTACAATGAGCAGTTCTTC | CASSQGPRSYNEQFF | - | TRBJ2-1 | TRBV4-1 | -
TGTGCCAGTAGTATAATAAATCGTTTGCAGGCCACCGGGGAGCTGTTTTTT | CASSIINRLQATGELFF | - | TRBJ2-2 | TRBV19 | -
TGTGCCAGCAGCCAAGGGCGGGAAGCGTCCTACAATGAGCAGTTCTTC | CASSQGREASYNEQFF | - | TRBJ2-1 | TRBV14 | -
TGCAGCGTTTTAGGGCAGGGGGCCTACGAGCAGTACTTC | CSVLGQGAYEQYF | TRBD1 | TRBJ2-7 | TRBV29-1 | -
TGTGCCTGGAGTGGCGGCGGGAGCACAGATACGCAGTATTTT | CAWSGGGSTDTQYF | - | TRBJ2-3 | TRBV30 | few
TGCAGTGCTTGGACAAAAGAGACCCAGTACTTC | CSAWTKETQYF | - | TRBJ2-5 | TRBV20-1 | -
TGTGCCAGTAGAATAGCGGAAGGGGTAGATACGCAGTATTTT | CASRIAEGVDTQYF | - | TRBJ2-3 | TRBV6-5 | -
TGCGCCAGCAGCTTGGCGGGGTCGAGTCATCACGAGACCCAGTACTTC | CASSLAGSSHHETQYF | - | TRBJ2-5 | TRBV5-1 | -
TGTGCCAGCAGCTTTAGCGGGAGGGCCCTCAATGAGCAGTTCTTC | CASSFSGRALNEQFF | TRBD2 | TRBJ2-1 | TRBV7-2 | -
TGTGCCAGCAGGCAATACAGGGGAATCGGCACAGATACGCAGTATTTT | CASRQYRGIGTDTQYF | TRBD1 | TRBJ2-3 | TRBV7-9 | -
TGTGCCAGTAGTCTTAACGGACTAGCGGGAGTCACAGATACGCAGTATTTT | CASSLNGLAGVTDTQYF | TRBD2 | TRBJ2-3 | TRBV19 | -
TGTGCCAGCAGCCAACAGGGGACCCTCCACGAGCAGTACTTC | CASSQQGTLHEQYF | TRBD1 | TRBJ2-7 | TRBV5-4 | -
TGTGCCAGCAGTCCTGGACTAGCGGGCAACACCGGGGAGCTGTTTTTT | CASSPGLAGNTGELFF | TRBD2 | TRBJ2-2 | TRBV5-4 | -
TGTGCCAGCAGTTTATTGTTAGCTGGAAACACCATATATTTT | CASSLLLAGNTIYF | - | TRBJ1-3 | TRBV28 | -
TGTGCCAGCAGCTCGGGACTAGCGGGGAGGAACACCGGGGAGCTGTTTTTT | CASSSGLAGRNTGELFF | TRBD2 | TRBJ2-2 | TRBV7-2 | -
TGTGCCAGCAGTGAATCTATAGGGGGAACAGATACGCAGTATTTT | CASSESIGGTDTQYF | - | TRBJ2-3 | TRBV6-1 | -
TGTGCCAGCAGTTCTACCTTAGCGGCCCAGTACTTC | CASSSTLAAQYF | - | TRBJ2-5 | TRBV27 | -
TGTGCCAGCAGGAGGCCGGGACTAGTCGGATCAGAGCAGTACTTC | CASRRPGLVGSEQYF | TRBD2 | TRBJ2-7 | TRBV6-5 | -
TGTGCCAGCAGTCATTACAGGAACACTGAAGCTTTCTTT | CASSHYRNTEAFF | - | TRBJ1-1 | TRBV12-3/TRBV12-4 | -
TGTGCCAGCAGCTTAGGGGATGGACAGTACACCGGGGAGCTGTTTTTT | CASSLGDGQYTGELFF | - | TRBJ2-2 | TRBV11-2 | -
TGTGCCAGACAATTCCAGGGGGCGGAAGAGACCCAGTACTTC | CARQFQGAEETQYF | TRBD1 | TRBJ2-5 | TRBV2 | once
TGCGCCAGCAGCCGAGGGGACAGCCATAGCACAGATACGCAGTATTTT | CASSRGDSHSTDTQYF | TRBD1 | TRBJ2-3 | TRBV5-1 | -
TGTGCCAGCAGTTCCCAAGGACTCGATGGCTACACCTTC | CASSSQGLDGYTF | - | TRBJ1-2 | TRBV12-3/TRBV12-4 | once